Below, 21 T cell receptor beta chains from the same sample are listed, as sequenced in a study of blood T cell repertoires in COVID-19. Assay: immunoSEQ multiplex PCR; the TCRdb copy retains only in-frame clones and omits some. The sample contains about 240,000 clones, 83% of which appear only once. The sequencing input was PBMCs or T cells enriched from blood (not recorded which). The receptors were sampled from a woman in her 40s who had been exposed to COVID-19.

V and J are TRBV6-6 and TRBJ1-3; D unclear. In germline, CDR1 is MNHNY, CDR2 SVGAGI (reference sequence). Trimming removed 7 bases at V and 8 bases at J, with 9 bases between. CDR3 length equals 11 residues. The CDR3 is CASTRGDTIYF. As DNA, the CDR3 is TGTGCCAGCACAAGAGGCGACACCATATATTTT.

The J gene is TRBJ2-1, the V gene TRBV3-1 (or the pseudogene TRBV3-2); 8 positions agree with TRBD2. Looked up from germline, CDR1 is LGHDT and CDR2 is YNNKEL (reference sequence). Germline trimming cut 2 bases from V and 5 bases from J; bases unmatched to any gene: 17. The CDR3 has 19 amino acids. The CDR3 region has the DNA TGTGCCAGCAGCCAAAAGATCCTGTTTCTGAGCGGGGGTAACAATGAGCAGTTCTTC. This encodes CASSQKILFLSGGNNEQFF.

This clone was observed once. The genes are TRBV5-4 and TRBJ1-4, with D maybe TRBD1 (6 bases). CDR1 and CDR2 from the germline V gene are SGHNT and YYREEE (reference sequence). Between the trimmed V and J ends, which lost 0 bases and 8 bases, there was a span of 17 bases. The CDR3 is 16 amino acids. Here the CDR3 reads CASSLGQGGSKEKLFF. CDR3 coding DNA: TGTGCCAGCAGCTTGGGCCAAGGGGGATCGAAAGAAAAACTGTTTTTT.

The rearrangement joins TRBV6-2 or TRBV6-3 to TRBJ2-7; TRBD1 might be the D (6 bases). CDR1 is MNHEY, CDR2 SVGEGT, per germline. V was clipped by 4 bases and J by 2 bases, with 24 bases between them. The CDR3 totals 18 residues. CDR3 DNA sequence: TGTGCCAGCAGTTCGCCGACAGGAGACTTTTCCTGGGCCTACGAGCAGTACTTC. This translates into CASSSPTGDFSWAYEQYF.

V gene TRBV18 combines with J gene TRBJ2-3; 7 positions agree with TRBD2. CDR1 KGHSH and CDR2 LQKENI come from the germline V gene. After removal of 4 bases from V and 6 bases from J, the junction contained 13 bases not matched to a gene. This CDR3 has 16 residues. CDR3 loop: CASSRSPGLGGDTQYF. The CDR3 DNA reads TGTGCCAGCTCACGAAGCCCCGGGCTGGGAGGGGATACGCAGTATTTT.

This chain connects TRBV12-3 or TRBV12-4 to TRBJ2-2; D gene ambiguous. Trimming cost V 4 bases and J 7 bases, with 7 bases left between them. This CDR3 is 12 amino acids long. CDR3 nucleotide sequence: TGTGCCAGCAGTTCCTACGGCGGGGAGCTGTTTTTT. It translates to CASSSYGGELFF.

This clone was recorded many times. This sample also contains other DNA sequences that code for the same CDR3. The J gene is TRBJ2-2, the V gene TRBV5-1; D is ambiguous. Germline CDR1 is SGHRS and CDR2 is YFSETQ. Trimming shortened V by 4 bases and J by 2 bases, and 12 bases separated the two germline ends. The CDR3 consists of 15 residues. CDR3 in amino acids: CASSLDTENTGELFF. Written as DNA, the CDR3 is TGCGCCAGCAGCCTTGACACAGAAAACACCGGGGAGCTGTTTTTT.

The rearrangement joins TRBV5-1 to TRBJ2-5; 9 bases are a match to TRBD2. Germline CDR1 is SGHRS and CDR2 is YFSETQ. The CDR3 has 15 amino acids. The J segment lost 4 bases and the V segment lost 4 bases, leaving 8 bases of the junction unmatched. The CDR3: CASSGLAGAPETQYF. The CDR3 nucleotides read TGCGCCAGCAGCGGATTAGCGGGGGCCCCAGAGACCCAGTACTTC.

This clone was observed a handful of times. The chain employs TRBV5-1 and TRBJ1-2; 9 nucleotides line up with TRBD1. With 4 bases clipped from V and 2 bases from J, the junction kept 6 bases outside the gene matches. The germline V gene encodes CDR1 SGHRS and CDR2 YFSETQ. There are 15 residues in the CDR3. The CDR3 protein is CASSGTGTVNYGYTF. The CDR3 DNA is TGCGCCAGCAGCGGGACAGGGACCGTAAACTATGGCTACACCTTC.

V is TRBV7-9 and J is TRBJ1-1; TRBD1 aligns across 8 bases. Germline V gene lookup returns CDR1 SEHNR and CDR2 FQNEAQ (reference sequence). Trimming removed 3 bases from V and 5 bases from J; junction bases left unmatched: 8. The CDR3 length is 15 residues. The CDR3 nucleotides read TGTGCCAGCAGCTTGGAGGGCAGGGGGCTGACTGAAGCTTTCTTT. This gives the protein CASSLEGRGLTEAFF.

A word on this clone: The sample contains more than one DNA sequence encoding this CDR3. The V call is TRBV7-3, the J call TRBJ2-5, with TRBD2 matching 9 bases. This CDR3 spans 16 amino acids. V was pared by 0 bases and J by 1 base, with 3 bases of the junction left unmatched. Germline V CDR1 and CDR2: SGHTA, FQGTGA. The CDR3 loop is CASSLTGTSLQETQYF. CDR3 DNA: TGTGCCAGCAGCTTAACTGGGACTAGCCTCCAAGAGACCCAGTACTTC.

The chain joins TRBV5-4 to TRBJ2-1, with D possibly being TRBD1 (6 bases). The CDR3 totals 20 residues. V was shortened by 1 base and J by 4 bases, with 27 bases between the two germline ends. Per germline, CDR1 SGHNT and CDR2 YYREEE (reference sequence). The CDR3 protein is CASSLPSTGNVKRSYNEQFF. The CDR3 DNA reads TGTGCCAGCAGCTTGCCGTCGACAGGAAACGTGAAGCGGTCTTACAATGAGCAGTTCTTC.

This chain connects TRBV12-5 to TRBJ2-3; no clear D gene. Germline CDR1 and CDR2: LGHNT and FRNRAP. CDR3 length equals 12 residues. V was trimmed by 4 bases and J by 6 bases, leaving 8 bases between them. CDR3 bases: TGTGCTAGTGGTTCCTCCCCCGATACGCAGTATTTT. It encodes CASGSSPDTQYF.

This clone has a handful of counts. The J gene is TRBJ1-2, the V gene TRBV19; 8 bases fit TRBD1. This CDR3 has 13 residues. Trimming took 5 bases from V and 10 from J; bases not matched to a gene: 9. In germline, CDR1 is LNHDA, CDR2 SQIVND (reference sequence). This CDR3 reads CASSSQGQDAYTF. In DNA, the CDR3 is TGTGCCAGTAGTTCCCAGGGACAGGACGCCTACACCTTC. Together with reference TRBV19 and TRBJ1-2, the CDR3 gives the full variable domain: DGGITQSPKYLFRKEGQNVTLSCEQNLNHDAMYWYRQDPGQGLRLIYYSQIVNDFQKGDIAEGYSVSREKKESFPLTVTSAQKNPTAFYLCASSSQGQDAYTFGSGTRLTVV.

The chain recombines TRBV24-1 with TRBJ2-5; 7 bases match TRBD2. CDR1 is KGHDR and CDR2 is SFDVKD in the germline V gene. The V segment lost 2 bases and the J segment 0 bases; nucleotides outside the gene matches: 8. There are 17 residues in the CDR3. As DNA, the CDR3 is TGTGCCACCAGTGATTGGGACTGGGGAGGGAACCAAGAGACCCAGTACTTC. Protein sequence: CATSDWDWGGNQETQYF.

The rearrangement uses TRBV7-2 and TRBJ1-5; 7 positions match TRBD1. CDR1 is SGHTA and CDR2 is FQGNSA in the germline V gene. The trim removed 1 base at V and 3 bases at J, leaving 9 bases unmatched. The CDR3 runs to 17 residues. The CDR3 DNA follows: TGTGCCAGCAGCTTAGGGGTGGGGGACAGTTCCAATCAGCCCCAGCATTTT. This translates into CASSLGVGDSSNQPQHF.

This sequence joins TRBV27 and TRBJ1-2, with 10 nucleotides matching TRBD1. The CDR3 spans 17 residues. After removal of 3 bases from V and 3 bases from J, the junction contained 10 bases not matched to a gene. The germline V gene encodes CDR1 MNHEY and CDR2 SMNVEV (reference sequence). As DNA, the CDR3 is TGTGCCAGCAGTTTGTCGGGACAGGGGACCGACCACTATGGCTACACCTTC. It translates to CASSLSGQGTDHYGYTF.

The rearrangement uses TRBV5-4 and TRBJ2-3; D is possibly TRBD2 (5 bases). The CDR3 is 14 amino acids. The V and J ends lost 0 bases and 0 bases respectively, with 5 bases between them. Germline V gene sequence: CDR1 SGHNT, CDR2 YYREEE (reference sequence). The CDR3 region has the DNA TGTGCCAGCAGCTTGGGAGGGAGCACAGATACGCAGTATTTT. Protein sequence: CASSLGGSTDTQYF.

V and J are TRBV7-2 and TRBJ1-5, with D possibly TRBD1 on 5 matching bases. The V end lost 5 bases, the J end lost 5 bases, and 13 bases lay between the germline ends. CDR3 length: 14 amino acids. Germline V gives CDR1 SGHTA, CDR2 FQGNSA. The CDR3 DNA reads as TGTGCCAGCAGCCTCGGGGGGAACCATCAGCCCCAGCATTTT. As protein: CASSLGGNHQPQHF.

The table lists this clone with a count of one. The rearrangement links TRBV7-3 to TRBJ1-1, with 8 nucleotides matching TRBD1. V lost 5 bases and J lost 3; bases outside the gene matches: 5. The CDR3 totals 14 residues. CDR1 SGHTA and CDR2 FQGTGA come from the germline V gene. CDR3 in amino acids: CASSGQGGDTEAFF. The CDR3 DNA reads as TGTGCCAGCAGCGGACAGGGTGGGGACACTGAAGCTTTCTTT.

The chain recombines TRBV11-2 with TRBJ1-6; 7 bases map to TRBD1. The J segment lost 9 bases and the V segment lost 5 bases, leaving 13 bases of the junction unmatched. The germline gives CDR1 SGHAT, CDR2 FQNNGV. This CDR3 spans 16 amino acids. For the CDR3, the DNA is TGTGCCAGCAGCCCTCAAGGGGGCAGTAGGGGTTCACCCCTCCACTTT. It is translated as CASSPQGGSRGSPLHF.